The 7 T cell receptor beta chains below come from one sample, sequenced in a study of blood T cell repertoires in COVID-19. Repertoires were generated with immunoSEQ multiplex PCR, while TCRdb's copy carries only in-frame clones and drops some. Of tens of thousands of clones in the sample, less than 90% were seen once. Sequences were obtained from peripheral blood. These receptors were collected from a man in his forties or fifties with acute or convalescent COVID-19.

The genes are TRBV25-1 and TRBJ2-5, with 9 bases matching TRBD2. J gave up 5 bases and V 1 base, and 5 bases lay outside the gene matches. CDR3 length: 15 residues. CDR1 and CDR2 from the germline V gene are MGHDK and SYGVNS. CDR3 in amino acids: CASSEWGLASETQYF. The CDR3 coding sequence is TGTGCCAGCAGTGAATGGGGACTAGCATCGGAGACCCAGTACTTC.

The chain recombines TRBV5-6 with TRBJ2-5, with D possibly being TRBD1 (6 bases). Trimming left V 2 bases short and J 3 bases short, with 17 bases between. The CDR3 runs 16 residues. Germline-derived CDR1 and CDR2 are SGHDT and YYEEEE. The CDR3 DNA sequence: TGTGCCAGCAGCTTTGGTCAGGGGCGTATAGAAGAGACCCAGTACTTC. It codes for CASSFGQGRIEETQYF.

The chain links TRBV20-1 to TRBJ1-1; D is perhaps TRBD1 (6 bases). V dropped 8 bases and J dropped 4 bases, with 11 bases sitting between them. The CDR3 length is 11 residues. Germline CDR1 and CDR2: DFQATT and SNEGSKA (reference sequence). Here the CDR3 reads CSPGGATEAFF. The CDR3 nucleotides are TGCAGTCCTGGGGGGGCCACTGAAGCTTTCTTT.

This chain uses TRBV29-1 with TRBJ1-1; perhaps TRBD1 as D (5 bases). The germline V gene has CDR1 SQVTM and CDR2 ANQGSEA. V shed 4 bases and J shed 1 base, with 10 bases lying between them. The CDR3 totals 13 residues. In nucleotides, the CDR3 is TGCAGCGTTGGAGTCAGGGCGAACACTGAAGCTTTCTTT. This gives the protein CSVGVRANTEAFF.

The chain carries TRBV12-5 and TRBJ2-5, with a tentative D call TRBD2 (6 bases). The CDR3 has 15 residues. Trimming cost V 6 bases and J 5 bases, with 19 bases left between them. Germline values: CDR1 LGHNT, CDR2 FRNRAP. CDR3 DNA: TGTGCTAGTGGCTCTCCCACTAGCTGGAGTGAGACCCAGTACTTC. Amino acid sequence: CASGSPTSWSETQYF.

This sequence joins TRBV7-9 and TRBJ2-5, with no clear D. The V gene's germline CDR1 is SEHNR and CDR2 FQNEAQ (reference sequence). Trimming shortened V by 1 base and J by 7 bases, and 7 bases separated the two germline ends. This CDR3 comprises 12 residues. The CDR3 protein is CASSLEERTQYF. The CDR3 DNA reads TGTGCCAGCAGCTTAGAAGAGAGGACCCAGTACTTC. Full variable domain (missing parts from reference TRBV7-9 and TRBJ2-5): DTGVSQNPRHKITKRGQNVTFRCDPISEHNRLYWYRQTLGQGPEFLTYFQNEAQLEKSRLLSDRFSAERPKGSFSTLEIQRTEQGDSAMYLCASSLEERTQYFGPGTRLLVL.

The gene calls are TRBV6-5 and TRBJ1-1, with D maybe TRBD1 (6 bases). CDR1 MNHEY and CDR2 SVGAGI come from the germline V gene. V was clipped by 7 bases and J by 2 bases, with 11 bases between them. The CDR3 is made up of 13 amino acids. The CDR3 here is CASTGTHNTEAFF. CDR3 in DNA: TGTGCCAGCACCGGGACACATAACACTGAAGCTTTCTTT.